These 7 T cell receptor beta chains originate from one sample sequenced in a study of shared clonotypes between healthy human individuals. Naive CD8 populations comprised CD45RO-negative cells positively selected for CCR7, excluding terminally differentiated effector memory CD45RA+ cells. The protocol was immunoSEQ multiplex PCR, while the TCRdb copy is restricted to in-frame clones and leaves out a portion. The profile shows around 640,000 clones, 95% to 96% of them singletons. The source material was naive CD8+ T cells sorted from blood. The receptors shown here come from a woman aged 25-40 years in good health.

V and J are TRBV5-6 and TRBJ2-5; possibly TRBD2 for D (6 bases). The assigned J gene may be wrong: the sequence end matches TRBJ2-7 better. The germline V gene has CDR1 SGHDT and CDR2 YYEEEE. The CDR3 totals 14 residues. The CDR3 DNA reads TGTGCCAGCAGCTTGAAGCGGGCGCTTTACGAGCAGTACTTC. As protein: CASSLKRALYEQYF.

The genes are TRBV28 and TRBJ2-7, with unresolved D. The length of the CDR3 is 16 residues. V shed 2 bases and J shed 0 bases, with 14 bases lying between them. The V gene's germline CDR1 is MDHEN and CDR2 SYDVKM. CDR3 nucleotide sequence: TGTGCCAGCAGTTTAGTGTGGCAGGCGAGCTCCTACGAGCAGTACTTC. It is translated as CASSLVWQASSYEQYF.

The chain recombines TRBV5-1 with TRBJ2-3, with 9 nucleotides matching TRBD1. The V gene's germline CDR1 is SGHRS and CDR2 YFSETQ. There are 17 residues in the CDR3. The J segment lost 2 bases and the V segment lost 4 bases, leaving 11 bases of the junction unmatched. For the CDR3, the DNA is TGCGCCAGCAGCCCCGTACCGACAGGGGGGGTCACAGATACGCAGTATTTT. Translating gives CASSPVPTGGVTDTQYF.

V and J are TRBV29-1 and TRBJ2-5; D is uncertain. This CDR3 is 14 amino acids long. Trimming pared 2 bases from V and 3 bases from J, leaving 13 bases between. The germline gives CDR1 SQVTM, CDR2 ANQGSEA. Written as DNA, the CDR3 is TGCAGCGTTGAACGTAGACTCACGAAAGAGACCCAGTACTTC. Amino acid sequence: CSVERRLTKETQYF.

The rearrangement joins TRBV7-9 to TRBJ1-4, with TRBD1 identical over 7 bases. Unmatched junction bases numbered 5, after V lost 6 bases and J lost 7 bases. The CDR3 covers 13 residues. Looked up from germline, CDR1 is SEHNR and CDR2 is FQNEAQ (reference sequence). The CDR3 DNA is TGTGCCAGCAGGAAGCGGGACAGTGAAAAACTGTTTTTT. Translated, it gives CASRKRDSEKLFF.

This chain uses TRBV7-9 with TRBJ2-2; the D gene is possibly TRBD2 (6 bases). The CDR3 has 15 amino acids. Per the germline V gene, CDR1 is SEHNR and CDR2 is FQNEAQ (reference sequence). Between the trimmed V and J ends, which lost 1 base and 8 bases, there was a span of 14 bases. This chain's CDR3 is CASSLGGLARGELFF. Here the CDR3 DNA reads TGTGCCAGCAGCTTAGGGGGTCTAGCGAGAGGGGAGCTGTTTTTT.

The chain combines TRBV5-4 with TRBJ2-1, with TRBD1 matching over 9 bases. This CDR3 is 15 amino acids long. V lost 4 bases to trimming and J lost 8 bases; unmatched junction nucleotides: 10. Germline CDR1 is SGHNT and CDR2 is YYREEE (reference sequence). The CDR3 bases are TGTGCCAGCAGCGATTCAAGGACAGGGGACGATGAGCAGTTCTTC. Translated: CASSDSRTGDDEQFF.